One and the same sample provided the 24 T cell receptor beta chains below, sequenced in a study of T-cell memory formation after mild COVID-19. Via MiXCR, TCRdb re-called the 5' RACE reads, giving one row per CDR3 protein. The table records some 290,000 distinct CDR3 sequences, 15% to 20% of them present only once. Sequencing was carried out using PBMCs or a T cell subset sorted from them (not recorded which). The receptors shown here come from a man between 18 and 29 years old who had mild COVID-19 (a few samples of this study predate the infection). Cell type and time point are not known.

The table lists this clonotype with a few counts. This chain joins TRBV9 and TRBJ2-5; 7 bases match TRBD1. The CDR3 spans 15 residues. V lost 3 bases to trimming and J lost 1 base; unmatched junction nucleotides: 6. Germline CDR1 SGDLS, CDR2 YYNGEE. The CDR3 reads CASSGDSWIQETQYF. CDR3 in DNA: TGTGCCAGCAGCGGGGACAGTTGGATCCAAGAGACCCAGTACTTC.

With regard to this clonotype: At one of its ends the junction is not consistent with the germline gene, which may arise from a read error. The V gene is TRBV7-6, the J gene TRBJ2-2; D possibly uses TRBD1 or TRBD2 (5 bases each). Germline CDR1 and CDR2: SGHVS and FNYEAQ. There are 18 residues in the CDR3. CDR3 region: CASSLLGGYGTGTGELSF. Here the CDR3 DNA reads TGTGCCAGCAGCTTATTGGGCGGATATGGAACGGGGACCGGGGAGCTGTCTTTT.

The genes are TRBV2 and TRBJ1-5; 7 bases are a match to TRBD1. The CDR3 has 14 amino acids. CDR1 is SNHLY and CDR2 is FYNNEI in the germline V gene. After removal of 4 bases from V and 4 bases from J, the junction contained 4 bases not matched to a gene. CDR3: CASSGDSHNQPQHF. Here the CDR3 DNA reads TGTGCCAGCAGTGGGGACAGCCATAATCAGCCCCAGCATTTT.

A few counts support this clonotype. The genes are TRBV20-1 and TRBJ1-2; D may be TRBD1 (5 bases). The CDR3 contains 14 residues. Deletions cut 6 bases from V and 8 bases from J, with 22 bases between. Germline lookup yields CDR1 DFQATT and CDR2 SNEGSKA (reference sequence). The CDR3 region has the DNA TGCAGTGCGTGGTCGGGACCCCCCCAACGAGGCTACACCTTC. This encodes CSAWSGPPQRGYTF.

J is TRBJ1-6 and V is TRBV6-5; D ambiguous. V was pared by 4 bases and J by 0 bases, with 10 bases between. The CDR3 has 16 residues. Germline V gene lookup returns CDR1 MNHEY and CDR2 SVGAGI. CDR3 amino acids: CASSWGRRSYNSPLHF. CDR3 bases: TGTGCCAGCAGTTGGGGTCGGCGCTCCTATAATTCACCCCTCCACTTT.

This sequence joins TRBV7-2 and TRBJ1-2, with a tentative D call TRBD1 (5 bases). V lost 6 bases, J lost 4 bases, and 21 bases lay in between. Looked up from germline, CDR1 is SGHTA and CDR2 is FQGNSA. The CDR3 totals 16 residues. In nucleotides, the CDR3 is TGTGCCAGCAGTCCTAGGGGCGACAGAAGCATCTATGGCTACACCTTC. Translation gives CASSPRGDRSIYGYTF.

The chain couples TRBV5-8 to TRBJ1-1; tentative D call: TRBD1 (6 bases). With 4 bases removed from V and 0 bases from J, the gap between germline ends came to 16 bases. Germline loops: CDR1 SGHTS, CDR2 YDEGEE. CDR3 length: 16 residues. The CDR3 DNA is TGTGCCAGCAGCAAATTGCGGGACACTTTGAACACTGAAGCTTTCTTT. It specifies CASSKLRDTLNTEAFF.

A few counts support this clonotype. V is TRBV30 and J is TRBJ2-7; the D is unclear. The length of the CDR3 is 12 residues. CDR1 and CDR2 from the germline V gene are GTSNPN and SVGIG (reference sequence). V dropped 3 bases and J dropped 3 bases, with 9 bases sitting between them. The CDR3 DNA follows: TGTGCCTGGAGGGGCAGCTACTACGAGCAGTACTTC. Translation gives CAWRGSYYEQYF.

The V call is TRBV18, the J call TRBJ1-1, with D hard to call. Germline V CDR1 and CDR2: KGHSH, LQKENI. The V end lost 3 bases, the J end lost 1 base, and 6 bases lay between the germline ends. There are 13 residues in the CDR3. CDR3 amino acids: CASSPERNTEAFF. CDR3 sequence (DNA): TGTGCCAGCTCACCGGAAAGGAACACTGAAGCTTTCTTT. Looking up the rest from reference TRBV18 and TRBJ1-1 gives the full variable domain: NAGVMQNPRHLVRRRGQEARLRCSPMKGHSHVYWYRQLPEEGLKFMVYLQKENIIDESGMPKERFSAEFPKEGPSILRIQQVVRGDSAAYFCASSPERNTEAFFGQGTRLTVV.

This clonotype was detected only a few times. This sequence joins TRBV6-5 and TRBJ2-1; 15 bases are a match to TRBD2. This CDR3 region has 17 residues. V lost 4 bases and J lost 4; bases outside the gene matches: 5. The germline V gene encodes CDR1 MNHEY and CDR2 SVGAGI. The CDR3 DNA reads TGTGCCAGCAGTTGGGGACTAGCGGGGGGTACGTACAATGAGCAGTTCTTC. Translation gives CASSWGLAGGTYNEQFF.

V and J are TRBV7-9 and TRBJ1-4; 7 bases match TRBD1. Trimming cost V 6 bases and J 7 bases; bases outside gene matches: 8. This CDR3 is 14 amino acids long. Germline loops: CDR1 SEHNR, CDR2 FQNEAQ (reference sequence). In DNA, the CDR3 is TGTGCCAGCAGTCGACAGGGAGGTCTTGAAAAACTGTTTTTT. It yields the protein CASSRQGGLEKLFF.

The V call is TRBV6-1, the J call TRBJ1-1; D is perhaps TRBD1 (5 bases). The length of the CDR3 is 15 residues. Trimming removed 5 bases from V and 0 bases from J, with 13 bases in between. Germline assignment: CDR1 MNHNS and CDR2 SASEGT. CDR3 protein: CASSLQTALNTEAFF. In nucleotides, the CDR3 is TGTGCCAGCAGTCTCCAGACAGCCCTGAACACTGAAGCTTTCTTT.

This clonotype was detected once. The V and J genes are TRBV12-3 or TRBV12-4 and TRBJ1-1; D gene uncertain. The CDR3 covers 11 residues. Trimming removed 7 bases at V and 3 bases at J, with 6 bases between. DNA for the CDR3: TGTGCCAGCATTACTTACACTGAAGCTTTCTTT. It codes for CASITYTEAFF.

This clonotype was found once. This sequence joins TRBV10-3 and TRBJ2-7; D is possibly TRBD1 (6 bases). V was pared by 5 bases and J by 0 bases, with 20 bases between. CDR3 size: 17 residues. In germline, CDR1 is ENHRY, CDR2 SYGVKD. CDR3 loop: CAISPYRTGLSSYEQYF. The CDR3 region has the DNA TGTGCCATCAGTCCTTACCGCACAGGGCTTAGCTCCTACGAGCAGTACTTC.

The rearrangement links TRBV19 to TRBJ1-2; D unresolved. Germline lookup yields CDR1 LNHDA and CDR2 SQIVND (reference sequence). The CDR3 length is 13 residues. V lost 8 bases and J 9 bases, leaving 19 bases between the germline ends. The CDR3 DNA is TGTGCCAGTCGTACAGAATCCGGCTTACGCTACACCTTC. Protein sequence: CASRTESGLRYTF.

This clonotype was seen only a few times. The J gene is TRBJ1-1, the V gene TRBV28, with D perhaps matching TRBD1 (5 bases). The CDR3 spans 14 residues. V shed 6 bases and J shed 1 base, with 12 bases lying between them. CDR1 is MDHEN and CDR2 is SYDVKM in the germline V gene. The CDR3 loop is CASREWGPNTEAFF. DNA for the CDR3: TGTGCCAGCAGGGAATGGGGACCGAACACTGAAGCTTTCTTT.

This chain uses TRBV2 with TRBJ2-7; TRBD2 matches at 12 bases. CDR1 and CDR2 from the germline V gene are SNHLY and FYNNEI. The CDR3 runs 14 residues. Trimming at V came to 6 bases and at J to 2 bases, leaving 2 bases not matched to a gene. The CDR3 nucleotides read TGTGCCAGCAGCCGGACTAGCGGGGCCTACGAGCAGTACTTC. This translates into CASSRTSGAYEQYF.

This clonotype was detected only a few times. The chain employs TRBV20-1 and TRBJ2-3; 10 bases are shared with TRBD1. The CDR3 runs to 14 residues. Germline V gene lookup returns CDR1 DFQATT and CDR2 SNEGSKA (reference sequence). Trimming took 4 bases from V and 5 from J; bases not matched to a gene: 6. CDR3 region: CSATGTGAKDTQYF. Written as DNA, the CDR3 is TGCAGTGCTACCGGGACAGGGGCCAAAGATACGCAGTATTTT.

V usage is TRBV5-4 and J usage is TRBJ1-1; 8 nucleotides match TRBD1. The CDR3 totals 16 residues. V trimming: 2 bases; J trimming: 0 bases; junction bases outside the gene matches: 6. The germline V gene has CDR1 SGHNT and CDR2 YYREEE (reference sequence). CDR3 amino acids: CASSFGTGRLNTEAFF. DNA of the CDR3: TGTGCCAGCAGCTTTGGGACAGGTCGTTTGAACACTGAAGCTTTCTTT.

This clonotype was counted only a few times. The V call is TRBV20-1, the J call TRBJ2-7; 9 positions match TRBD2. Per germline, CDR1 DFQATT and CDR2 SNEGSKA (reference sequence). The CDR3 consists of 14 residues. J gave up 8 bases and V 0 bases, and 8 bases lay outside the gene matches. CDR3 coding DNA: TGCAGTGCTAGAGAGGCGGGGGGGGCTAACCAGCAGTACGTC. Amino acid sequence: CSAREAGGANQQYV.

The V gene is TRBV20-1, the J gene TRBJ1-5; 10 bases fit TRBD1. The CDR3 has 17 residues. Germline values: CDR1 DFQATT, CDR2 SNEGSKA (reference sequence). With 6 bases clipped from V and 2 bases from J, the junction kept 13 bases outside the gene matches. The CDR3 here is CSAPRTGGITGNQPQHF. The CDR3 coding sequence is TGCAGTGCCCCCCGGACAGGGGGTATAACGGGCAATCAGCCCCAGCATTTT.

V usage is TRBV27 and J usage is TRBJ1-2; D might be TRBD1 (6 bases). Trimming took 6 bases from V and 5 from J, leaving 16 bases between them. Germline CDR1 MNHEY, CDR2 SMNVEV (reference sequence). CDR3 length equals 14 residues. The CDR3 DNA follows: TGTGCCAGCAGCCGGGGGGGCGCCCTATATGGCTACACCTTC. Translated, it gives CASSRGGALYGYTF.

CDR3 residues: CSAYGQGTDTQYF. The DNA of the CDR3 is TGCAGTGCTTACGGACAGGGCACAGATACGCAGTATTTT. The chain is built from TRBV20-1 and TRBJ2-3; 7 bases are a match to TRBD1. After removal of 5 bases from V and 1 base from J, the junction contained 3 bases not matched to a gene. In germline, CDR1 is DFQATT, CDR2 SNEGSKA (reference sequence). This CDR3 is built from 13 residues.

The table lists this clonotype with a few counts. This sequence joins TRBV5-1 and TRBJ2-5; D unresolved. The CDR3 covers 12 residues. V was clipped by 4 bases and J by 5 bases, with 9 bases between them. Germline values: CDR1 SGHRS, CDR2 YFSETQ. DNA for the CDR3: TGCGCCAGCAGCCCCCTGGGGGAGACCCAGTACTTC. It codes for CASSPLGETQYF.